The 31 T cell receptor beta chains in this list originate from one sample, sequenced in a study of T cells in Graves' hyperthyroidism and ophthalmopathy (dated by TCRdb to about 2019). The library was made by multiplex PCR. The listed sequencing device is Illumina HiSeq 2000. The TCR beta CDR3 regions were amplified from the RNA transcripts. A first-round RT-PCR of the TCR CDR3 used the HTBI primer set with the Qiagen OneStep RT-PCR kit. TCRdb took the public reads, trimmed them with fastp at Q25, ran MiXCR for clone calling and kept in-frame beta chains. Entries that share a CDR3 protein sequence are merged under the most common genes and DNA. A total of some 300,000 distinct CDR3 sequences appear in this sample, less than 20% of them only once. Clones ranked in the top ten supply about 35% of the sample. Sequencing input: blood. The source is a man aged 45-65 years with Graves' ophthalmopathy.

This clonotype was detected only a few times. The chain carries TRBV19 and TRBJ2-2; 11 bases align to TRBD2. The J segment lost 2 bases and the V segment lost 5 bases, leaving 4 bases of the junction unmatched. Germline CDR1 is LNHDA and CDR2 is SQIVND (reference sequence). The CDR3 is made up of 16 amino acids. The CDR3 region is CASSHLAGGNTGELFF. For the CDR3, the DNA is TGTGCCAGTAGTCACCTAGCGGGAGGTAACACCGGGGAGCTGTTTTTT.

This chain's CDR3 is CASSLVGAGTGELFF. Written as DNA, the CDR3 is TGTGCCAGCAGTTTAGTCGGGGCAGGCACCGGGGAGCTGTTTTTT. This chain connects TRBV27 to TRBJ2-2; the D call may be TRBD1 or TRBD2 (5 bases each). Germline lookup yields CDR1 MNHEY and CDR2 SMNVEV (reference sequence). The CDR3 sequence is 15 residues long. Trimming took off 2 bases at V and 4 bases at J, with 11 bases between the two ends.

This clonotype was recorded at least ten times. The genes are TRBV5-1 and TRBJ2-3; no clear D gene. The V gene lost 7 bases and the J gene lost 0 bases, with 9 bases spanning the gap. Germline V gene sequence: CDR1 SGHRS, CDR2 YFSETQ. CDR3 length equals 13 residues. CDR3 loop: CASGVRSTDTQYF. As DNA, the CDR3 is TGCGCCAGCGGGGTCCGGAGCACAGATACGCAGTATTTT.

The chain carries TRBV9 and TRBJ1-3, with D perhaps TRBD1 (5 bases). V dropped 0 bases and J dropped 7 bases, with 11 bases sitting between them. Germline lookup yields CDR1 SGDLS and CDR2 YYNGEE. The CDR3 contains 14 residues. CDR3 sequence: CASSVEGIGNTIYF. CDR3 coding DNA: TGTGCCAGCAGCGTAGAGGGGATCGGGAACACCATATATTTT.

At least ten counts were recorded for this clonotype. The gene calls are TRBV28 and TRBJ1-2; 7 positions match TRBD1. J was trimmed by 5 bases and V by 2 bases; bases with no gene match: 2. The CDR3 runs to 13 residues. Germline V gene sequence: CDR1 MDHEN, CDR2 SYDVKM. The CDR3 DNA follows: TGTGCCAGCAGTTTAACAGGGGCGTATGGCTACACCTTC. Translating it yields CASSLTGAYGYTF.

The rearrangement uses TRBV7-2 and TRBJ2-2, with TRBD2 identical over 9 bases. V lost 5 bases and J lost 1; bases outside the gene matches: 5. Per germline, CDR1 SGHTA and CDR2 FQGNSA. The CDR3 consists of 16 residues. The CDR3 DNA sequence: TGTGCCAGCAGCACACTAGCGGGTCGGAACACCGGGGAGCTGTTTTTT. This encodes CASSTLAGRNTGELFF.

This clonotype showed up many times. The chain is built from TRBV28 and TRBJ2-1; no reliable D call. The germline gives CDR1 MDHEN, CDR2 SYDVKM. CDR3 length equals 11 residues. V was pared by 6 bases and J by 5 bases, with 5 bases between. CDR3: CASSPHNEQFF. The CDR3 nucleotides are TGTGCCAGCAGCCCGCACAATGAGCAGTTCTTC.

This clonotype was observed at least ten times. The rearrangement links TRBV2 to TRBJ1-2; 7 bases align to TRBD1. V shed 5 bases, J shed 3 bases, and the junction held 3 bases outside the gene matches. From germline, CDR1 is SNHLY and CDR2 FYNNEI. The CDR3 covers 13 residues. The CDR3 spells CASSLGQDYGYTF. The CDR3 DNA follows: TGTGCCAGCAGTTTAGGACAGGACTATGGCTACACCTTC.

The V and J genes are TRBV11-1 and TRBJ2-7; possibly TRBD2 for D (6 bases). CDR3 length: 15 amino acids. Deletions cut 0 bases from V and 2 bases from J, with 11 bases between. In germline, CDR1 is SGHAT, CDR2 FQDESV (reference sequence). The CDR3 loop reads CASSLALGGAYEQYF. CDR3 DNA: TGTGCCAGCAGCTTAGCTTTGGGGGGAGCCTACGAGCAGTACTTC.

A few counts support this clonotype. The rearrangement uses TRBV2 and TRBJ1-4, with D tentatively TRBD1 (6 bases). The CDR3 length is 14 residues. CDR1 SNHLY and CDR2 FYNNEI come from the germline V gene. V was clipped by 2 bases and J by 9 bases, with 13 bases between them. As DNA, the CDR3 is TGTGCCAGCAGTGAAAGCGTTCAGGGGAAAAAACTGTTTTTT. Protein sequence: CASSESVQGKKLFF.

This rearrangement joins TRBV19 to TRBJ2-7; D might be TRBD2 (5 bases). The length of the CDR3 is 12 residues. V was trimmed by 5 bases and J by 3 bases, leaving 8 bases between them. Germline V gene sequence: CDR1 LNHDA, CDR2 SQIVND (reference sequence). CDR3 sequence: CASSVDFYEQYF. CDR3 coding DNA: TGTGCCAGTAGTGTGGACTTCTACGAGCAGTACTTC.

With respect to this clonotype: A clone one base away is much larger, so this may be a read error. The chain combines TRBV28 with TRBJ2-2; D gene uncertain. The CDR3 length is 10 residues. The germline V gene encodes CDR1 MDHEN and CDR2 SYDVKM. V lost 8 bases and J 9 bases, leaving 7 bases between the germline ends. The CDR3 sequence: CASSVRELFF. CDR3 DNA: TGTGCCAGCTCCGTCCGGGAGCTGTTTTTT.

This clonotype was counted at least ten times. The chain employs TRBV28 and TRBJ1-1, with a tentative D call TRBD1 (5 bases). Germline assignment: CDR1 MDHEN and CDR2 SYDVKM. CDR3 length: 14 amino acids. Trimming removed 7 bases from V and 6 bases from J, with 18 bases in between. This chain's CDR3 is CASTRWGAGSEAFF. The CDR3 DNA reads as TGTGCCAGCACCCGGTGGGGCGCGGGCTCTGAAGCTTTCTTT. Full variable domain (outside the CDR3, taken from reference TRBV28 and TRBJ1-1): DVKVTQSSRYLVKRTGEKVFLECVQDMDHENMFWYRQDPGLGLRLIYFSYDVKMKEKGDIPEGYSVSREKKERFSLILESASTNQTSMYLCASTRWGAGSEAFFGQGTRLTVV.

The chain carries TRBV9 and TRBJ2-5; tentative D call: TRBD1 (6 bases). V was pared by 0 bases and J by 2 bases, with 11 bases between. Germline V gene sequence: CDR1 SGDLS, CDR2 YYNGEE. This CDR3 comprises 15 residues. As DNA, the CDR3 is TGTGCCAGCAGCGTAGATTCGGGACAACAAGAGACCCAGTACTTC. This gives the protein CASSVDSGQQETQYF.

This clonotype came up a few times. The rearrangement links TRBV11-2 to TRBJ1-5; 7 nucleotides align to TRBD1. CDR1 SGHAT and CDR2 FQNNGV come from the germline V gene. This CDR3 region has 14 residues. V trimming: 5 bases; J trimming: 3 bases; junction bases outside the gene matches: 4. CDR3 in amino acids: CASSPTGDNQPQHF. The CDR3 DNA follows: TGTGCCAGCAGCCCTACAGGGGACAATCAGCCCCAGCATTTT.

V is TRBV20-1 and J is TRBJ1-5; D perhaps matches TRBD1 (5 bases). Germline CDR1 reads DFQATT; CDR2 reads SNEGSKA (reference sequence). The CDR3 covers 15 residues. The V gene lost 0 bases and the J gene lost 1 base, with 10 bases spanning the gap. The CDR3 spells CSAREGGSSNQPQHF. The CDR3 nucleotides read TGCAGTGCTAGAGAGGGGGGGTCCAGCAATCAGCCCCAGCATTTT.

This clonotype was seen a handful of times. CDR3 sequence: CSATRGRASGNTIYF. DNA for the CDR3: TGCAGTGCTACGCGAGGCAGGGCCTCTGGAAACACCATATATTTT. The chain carries TRBV20-1 and TRBJ1-3; D might be TRBD1 (5 bases). The germline V gene has CDR1 DFQATT and CDR2 SNEGSKA (reference sequence). The CDR3 is 15 amino acids. V shed 4 bases and J shed 0 bases, with 13 bases lying between them.

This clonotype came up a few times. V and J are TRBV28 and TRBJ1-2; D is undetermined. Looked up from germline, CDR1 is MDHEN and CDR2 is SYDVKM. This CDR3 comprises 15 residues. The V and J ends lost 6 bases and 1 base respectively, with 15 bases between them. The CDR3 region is CASRPWTVSNYGYTF. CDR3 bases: TGTGCCAGCAGGCCATGGACGGTCAGTAACTATGGCTACACCTTC.

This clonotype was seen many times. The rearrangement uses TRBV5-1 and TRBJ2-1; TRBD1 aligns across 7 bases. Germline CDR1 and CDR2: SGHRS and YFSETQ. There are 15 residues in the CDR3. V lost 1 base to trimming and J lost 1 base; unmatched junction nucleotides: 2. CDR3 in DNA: TGCGCCAGCAGCTTGACGGGACAGTCCTACAATGAGCAGTTCTTC. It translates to CASSLTGQSYNEQFF.

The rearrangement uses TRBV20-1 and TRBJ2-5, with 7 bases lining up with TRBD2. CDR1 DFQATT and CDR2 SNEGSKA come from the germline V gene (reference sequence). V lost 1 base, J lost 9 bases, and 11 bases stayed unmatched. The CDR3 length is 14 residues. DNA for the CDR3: TGCAGTGCTAGAGTCCCGGGGCGGGGGTCGGCCCAGTACTTC. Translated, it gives CSARVPGRGSAQYF.

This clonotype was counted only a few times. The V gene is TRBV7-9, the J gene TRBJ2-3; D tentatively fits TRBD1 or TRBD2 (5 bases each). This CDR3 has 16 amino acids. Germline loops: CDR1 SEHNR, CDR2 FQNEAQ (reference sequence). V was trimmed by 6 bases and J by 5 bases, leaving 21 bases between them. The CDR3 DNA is TGTGCCAGCAGTTGGGAATGGGGGAGCGTGGGAGATACGCAGTATTTT. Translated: CASSWEWGSVGDTQYF.

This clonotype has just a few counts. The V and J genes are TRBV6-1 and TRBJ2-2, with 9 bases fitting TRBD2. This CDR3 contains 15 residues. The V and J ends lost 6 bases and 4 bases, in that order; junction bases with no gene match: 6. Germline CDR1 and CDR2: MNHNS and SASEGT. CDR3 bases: TGTGCCAGCAGCCCCGCTAGCGGGATCACCGGGGAGCTGTTTTTT. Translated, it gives CASSPASGITGELFF.

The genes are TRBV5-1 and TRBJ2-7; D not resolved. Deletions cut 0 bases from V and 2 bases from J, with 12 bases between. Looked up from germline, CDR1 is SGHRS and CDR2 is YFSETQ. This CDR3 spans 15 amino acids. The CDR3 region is CASSLDLGYPYEQYF. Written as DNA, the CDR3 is TGCGCCAGCAGCTTGGATCTCGGTTACCCCTACGAGCAGTACTTC.

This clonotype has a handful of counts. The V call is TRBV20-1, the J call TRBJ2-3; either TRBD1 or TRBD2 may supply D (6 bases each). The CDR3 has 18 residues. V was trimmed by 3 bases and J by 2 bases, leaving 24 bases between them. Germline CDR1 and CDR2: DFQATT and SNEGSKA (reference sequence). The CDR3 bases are TGCAGTGCTAGGGGGAGGCCTACGACAGGACAATACACAGATACGCAGTATTTT. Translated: CSARGRPTTGQYTDTQYF.

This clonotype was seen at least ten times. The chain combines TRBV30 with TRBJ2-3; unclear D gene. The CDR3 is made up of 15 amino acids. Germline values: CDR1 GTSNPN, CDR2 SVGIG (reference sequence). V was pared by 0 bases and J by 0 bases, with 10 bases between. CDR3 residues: CAWSVWGSSTDTQYF. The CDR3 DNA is TGTGCCTGGAGTGTATGGGGATCTAGCACAGATACGCAGTATTTT. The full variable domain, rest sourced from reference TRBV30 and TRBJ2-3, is SQTIHQWPATLVQPVGSPLSLECTVEGTSNPNLYWYRQAAGRGLQLLFYSVGIGQISSEVPQNLSASRPQDRQFILSSKKLLLSDSGFYLCAWSVWGSSTDTQYFGPGTRLTVL.

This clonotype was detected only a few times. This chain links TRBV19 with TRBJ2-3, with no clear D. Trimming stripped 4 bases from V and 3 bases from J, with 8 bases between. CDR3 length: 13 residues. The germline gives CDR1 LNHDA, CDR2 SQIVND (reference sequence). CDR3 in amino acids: CASSSLSTDTQYF. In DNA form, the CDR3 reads TGTGCCAGTAGTAGTTTATCGACAGATACGCAGTATTTT.

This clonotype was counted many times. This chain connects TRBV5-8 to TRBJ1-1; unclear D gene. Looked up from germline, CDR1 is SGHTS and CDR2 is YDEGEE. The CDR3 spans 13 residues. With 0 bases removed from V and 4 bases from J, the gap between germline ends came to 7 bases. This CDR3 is CASSLAAGTEAFF. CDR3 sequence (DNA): TGTGCCAGCAGCTTGGCAGCGGGCACTGAAGCTTTCTTT. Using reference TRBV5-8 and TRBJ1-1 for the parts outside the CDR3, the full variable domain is EAGVTQSPTHLIKTRGQQATLRCSPISGHTSVYWYQQALGLGLQFLLWYDEGEERNRGNFPPRFSGRQFPNYSSELNVNALELEDSALYLCASSLAAGTEAFFGQGTRLTVV.

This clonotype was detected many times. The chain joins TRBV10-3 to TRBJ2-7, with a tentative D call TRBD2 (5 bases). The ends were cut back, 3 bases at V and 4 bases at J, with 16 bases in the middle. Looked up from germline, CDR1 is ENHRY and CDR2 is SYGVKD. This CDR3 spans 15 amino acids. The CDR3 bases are TGTGCCATCAGTGACCAAGGCCGTACGGGGTACGAGCAGTACTTC. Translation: CAISDQGRTGYEQYF.

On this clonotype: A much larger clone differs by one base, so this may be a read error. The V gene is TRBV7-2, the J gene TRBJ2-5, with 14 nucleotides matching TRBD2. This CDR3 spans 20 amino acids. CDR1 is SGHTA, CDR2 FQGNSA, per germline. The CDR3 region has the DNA TGTGCCGGCAGCTTAGGGCGCTTTTCGGGACTAGCGGGAGCAGGAGAGACCCAGTACTTC. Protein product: CAGSLGRFSGLAGAGETQYF.

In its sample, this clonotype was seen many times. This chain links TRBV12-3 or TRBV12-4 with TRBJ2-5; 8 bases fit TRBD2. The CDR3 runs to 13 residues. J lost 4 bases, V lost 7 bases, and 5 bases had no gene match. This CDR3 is CASTPLAGETQYF. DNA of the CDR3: TGTGCCAGCACTCCCCTAGCGGGAGAGACCCAGTACTTC.

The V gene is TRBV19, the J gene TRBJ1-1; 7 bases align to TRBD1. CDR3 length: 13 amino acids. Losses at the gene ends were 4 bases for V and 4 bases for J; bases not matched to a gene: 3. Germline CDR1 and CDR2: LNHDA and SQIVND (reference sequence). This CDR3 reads CASSNRGVTEAFF. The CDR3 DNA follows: TGTGCCAGTAGTAACAGGGGAGTCACTGAAGCTTTCTTT.